This T cell receptor (beta chain) was documented in a study of cytomegalovirus exposure and HLA in healthy donors. Use of 60 Vbeta and 13 Jbeta primers characterized the PCR. The assay was immunoSEQ multiplex PCR, and TCRdb's table has in-frame clones only and misses some. The table lists about 110,000 clones, 60% to 80% of them singletons. Germline-derived CDR1 and CDR2 are MGHRA and YSYEKL. The CDR3 totals 17 residues. With 1 base removed from V and 0 bases from J, the gap between germline ends came to 13 bases. About this clone itself: Its antigen is not known.

Study-wide results and caveats: More than 15,000 TCR beta sequences were associated with HLA alleles at 0.05 false discovery rate in a later analysis. Among the CMV-associated chains, a few were confirmed in vitro as specific for CMV antigens. Most of the TCR beta V segments (in an earlier analysis) were productive either about 87% or about 30% of the time. Most likely, a cluster of highly shared sequence variants arose as a sequencing artifact.

The gene calls are TRBV4-1 and TRBJ2-1; D might be TRBD2 (6 bases). The clonotype was recovered from a man younger than 35 in good health and CMV-seropositive. The sequencing sample was made of PBMCs. The CDR3 DNA sequence: TGCGCCAGCAGCCAAGGGGTAGCGGTGAGCTCCTACAATGAGCAGTTCTTC. Its protein product is CASSQGVAVSSYNEQFF.